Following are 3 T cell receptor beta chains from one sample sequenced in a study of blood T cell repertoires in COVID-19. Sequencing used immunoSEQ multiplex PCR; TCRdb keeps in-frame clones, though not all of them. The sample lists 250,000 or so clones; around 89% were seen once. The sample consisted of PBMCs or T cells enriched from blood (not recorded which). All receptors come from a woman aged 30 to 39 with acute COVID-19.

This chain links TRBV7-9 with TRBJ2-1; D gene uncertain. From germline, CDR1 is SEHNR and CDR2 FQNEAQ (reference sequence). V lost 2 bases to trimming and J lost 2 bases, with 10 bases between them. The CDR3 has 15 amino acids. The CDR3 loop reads CASSLYQSPYNEQFF. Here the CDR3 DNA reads TGTGCCAGCAGCTTATACCAGTCCCCCTACAATGAGCAGTTCTTC.

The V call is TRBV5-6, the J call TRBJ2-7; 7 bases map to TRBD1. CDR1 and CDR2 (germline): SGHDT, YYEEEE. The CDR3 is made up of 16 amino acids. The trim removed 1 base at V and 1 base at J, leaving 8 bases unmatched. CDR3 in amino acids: CASSLITDRRSYEQYF. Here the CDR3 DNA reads TGTGCCAGCAGCTTGATCACGGACAGGCGATCCTACGAGCAGTACTTC.

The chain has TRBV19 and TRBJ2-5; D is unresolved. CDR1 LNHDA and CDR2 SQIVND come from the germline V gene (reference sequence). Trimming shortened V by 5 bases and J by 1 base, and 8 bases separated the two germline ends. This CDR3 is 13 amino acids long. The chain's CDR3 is CASSDITQETQYF. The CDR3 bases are TGTGCCAGTAGTGACATAACCCAAGAGACCCAGTACTTC. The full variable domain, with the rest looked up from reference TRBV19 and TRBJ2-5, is DGGITQSPKYLFRKEGQNVTLSCEQNLNHDAMYWYRQDPGQGLRLIYYSQIVNDFQKGDIAEGYSVSREKKESFPLTVTSAQKNPTAFYLCASSDITQETQYFGPGTRLLVL.